This T cell receptor beta chain was obtained from a study of T cells expressing NK-cell markers (TCRdb year 2020). The study in broad terms: Three sorted T-cell subsets (CD3+CD56+NKG2C+, CD3+CD56+NKG2C- and CD3+CD56-NKG2C+) from 8 or 9 donors had their TCR beta-chain repertoires profiled. Among the eight sequenced donors, seven were HCMV-seropositive and one was HCMV-seronegative. The study sequenced eight donors, all healthy volunteers chosen at random: three men and five women. The libraries were sequenced on Illumina HiSeq 2000/2500, MiSeq or NextSeq, producing 2 x 150 bp reads.

The paper as a whole reports these results and caveats: In several donors, the dominant CD3+CD56+NKG2C+ clonotypes ranked among the top 10 CD8+ clonotypes, making up roughly 1.0-8% of CD8+ T cells. Those dominant clonotypes were again the most abundant among CD3+CD56-NKG2C+ cells in four donors, at roughly 25-60.1%. Whether the expanded NKG2C-expressing T cell clones were specific for HCMV antigens remained unclear.

The data were produced on an Illumina HiSeq 2000. TCR beta cDNA libraries were prepared using 5'RACE template switching, which introduced a universal primer site and unique molecular identifiers. Synthesis of cDNA was primed from the TCR beta constant segment and was followed by two consecutive PCR amplification steps. Regarding the original processing steps: MIGEC handled demultiplexing of the reads and grouping by UMI, while MiTCR was used to assemble and quantify clonotypes. To exclude erroneous sequences, only TCR cDNA sequences supported by at least two reads were retained. The tcR package was used for downstream repertoire analysis, and clonotypes were matched across fractions by CDR3 nucleotide sequence plus V segment. VDJmatch was used to annotate antigen specificity against VDJdb, with one amino acid substitution in CDR3 allowed. TCRdb reprocessed the reads, reporting each CDR3 protein sequence once and no DNA. TCRdb's processing, not the authors', yielded these V and J calls. The sample table records 250,000 to 300,000 distinct CDR3 sequences. The ten biggest clones cover 0.39% of the sample.

Of note for this clonotype: Its antigen is currently not known.

CDR1 and CDR2 are read off the germline V gene as SGHTA and FQGNSA. The CDR3 covers 15 residues, taking in both the cysteine and the phenylalanine. No DNA was logged. HCMV serostatus was determined by detecting HCMV-specific IgG in serum with a commercial ELISA kit. Ficoll density gradient centrifugation was used to isolate peripheral blood mononuclear cells from blood. The sequencing input was blood T cells: a sorted CD56 or NKG2C T cell subset, CD4+ or CD8+ T cells, or bulk PBMC T cells (not recorded which). The chain is encoded by TRBV7-2 joined to TRBJ2-7; TCRdb gives TRBD2 as the D gene, but with no DNA this cannot be confirmed. The clonotype was recovered from a man aged 18 to 29 in good health. Donor details come from another sample of the same person, matched by shared clones. The CDR3 here reads CASSLETSGVYEQYF. This CDR3, with the reference TRBV7-2 and TRBJ2-7 proteins standing in past its ends, gives the full variable domain GAGVSQSPSNKVTEKGKDVELRCDPISGHTALYWYRQSLGQGLEFLIYFQGNSAPDKSGLPSDRFSAERTGGSVSTLTIQRTQQEDSAVYLCASSLETSGVYEQYFGPGTRLTVT.